The present TCR beta chain was sequenced within a study of CD8 T cells in ankylosing spondylitis. Broader study findings: Ankylosing spondylitis blood seemed to carry a telltale TCR beta motif made of about 8 highly homologous variants. Disease-linked clones were CD8+ and relatively rare in peripheral blood. A number of the motif variants had already been described in reactive arthritis synovial fluid and blood.

From germline, CDR1 is MNHEY and CDR2 SVGAGI. V lost 0 bases, J lost 7 bases, and 10 bases lay in between. CDR3 length equals 14 residues. Library preparation for TCR beta used quantitative 5'-RACE with molecular barcodes. TCRdb re-derived calls from the 5' RACE reads in MiXCR, one entry per CDR3 protein. This repertoire shows some 800,000 distinct CDR3 sequences, 10% to 15% found once; its top ten account for less than 0.65%. Concerning this clonotype: What it binds is unknown.

This TCR came from a male donor with ankylosing spondylitis. This sequence joins TRBV6-5 and TRBJ1-3; no reliable D call. The sequencing input was blood, either unsorted or a sorted T cell fraction (not recorded which). The chain's CDR3 is CASSYSISGNTIYF. The CDR3 nucleotides read TGTGCCAGCAGTTACTCGATCAGCGGCAACACCATATATTTT.